Shown below are 24 T cell receptor beta chains from a single sample sequenced in a study of T cells in Graves' hyperthyroidism and ophthalmopathy. RNA transcripts served as the template for amplifying TCR beta CDR3 regions. First-round RT-PCR of the TCR CDR3 relied on the HTBI primer set. MiXCR was run by TCRdb on the multiplex PCR reads, yielding one entry per CDR3 protein. This table holds 300,000 or so distinct CDR3 sequences, approximately 17% found once. The sequencing input was blood. These receptors originate from an older woman with Graves' ophthalmopathy.

The chain carries TRBV5-1 and TRBJ2-1; 7 bases line up with TRBD1. This CDR3 contains 14 residues. Germline trimming cut 0 bases from V and 7 bases from J; bases unmatched to any gene: 4. In germline, CDR1 is SGHRS, CDR2 YFSETQ. The CDR3 region is CASSLEGAGNEQFF. The DNA of the CDR3 is TGCGCCAGCAGCTTGGAGGGGGCGGGTAATGAGCAGTTCTTC.

This clonotype was seen many times. The chain couples TRBV6-2 or TRBV6-3 to TRBJ1-1; D is ambiguous. This CDR3 has 11 amino acids. V lost 5 bases, J lost 7 bases, and 8 bases lay in between. Germline values: CDR1 MNHEY, CDR2 SVGEGT. This chain's CDR3 is CASSRDGEAFF. The CDR3, as DNA: TGTGCCAGCAGTCGCGACGGTGAAGCTTTCTTT.

The genes are TRBV11-3 and TRBJ2-5; 14 bases agree with TRBD2. The trim removed 4 bases at V and 3 bases at J, leaving 4 bases unmatched. This CDR3 is built from 16 residues. CDR1 and CDR2 (germline): SGHNT, YENEEA. In DNA, the CDR3 is TGTGCCAGCAGCTGGGGACTAGCGGGAGTAGAAGAGACCCAGTACTTC. Encoded protein: CASSWGLAGVEETQYF. The whole variable domain, remainder taken from reference TRBV11-3 and TRBJ2-5, is EAGVVQSPRYKIIEKKQPVAFWCNPISGHNTLYWYLQNLGQGPELLIRYENEEAVDDSQLPKDRFSAERLKGVDSTLKIQPAELGDSAVYLCASSWGLAGVEETQYFGPGTRLLVL.

This clonotype showed up just once. The CDR3 coding sequence is TGCAGTGCTAGGGGGACTAGCGGGAGCCACGAGCAGTACTTC. It encodes CSARGTSGSHEQYF. The chain employs TRBV20-1 and TRBJ2-7, with 14 nucleotides matching TRBD2. The germline V gene has CDR1 DFQATT and CDR2 SNEGSKA (reference sequence). The CDR3 contains 14 residues. V trimming: 3 bases; J trimming: 5 bases; junction bases outside the gene matches: 3.

Ten or more counts support this clonotype. CDR3 coding DNA: TGCGCCAGCAGCCAAGAGGAATCTAGTGGCTACACCTTC. It yields the protein CASSQEESSGYTF. The chain employs TRBV4-3 and TRBJ1-2, with D unclear. Germline V gives CDR1 LGHNA, CDR2 YSLEER. The CDR3 extends over 13 amino acids. The V gene lost 0 bases and the J gene lost 7 bases, with 9 bases spanning the gap.

CDR3 region: CASSYSRTQETQYF. In DNA form, the CDR3 reads TGTGCCAGCAGTTACTCGAGGACCCAAGAGACCCAGTACTTC. This chain uses TRBV6-2 or TRBV6-3 with TRBJ2-5; D is undetermined. Germline V gene lookup returns CDR1 MNHEY and CDR2 SVGEGT. This CDR3 has 14 amino acids. Between the trimmed V and J ends, which lost 0 bases and 1 base, there was a span of 6 bases.

The chain recombines TRBV9 with TRBJ1-2, with a tentative D call TRBD1 (5 bases). Germline V gene lookup returns CDR1 SGDLS and CDR2 YYNGEE. The V gene lost 3 bases and the J gene lost 1 base, with 10 bases spanning the gap. The CDR3 length is 14 residues. CDR3 in amino acids: CASSAWDRNYGYTF. The CDR3 DNA reads TGTGCCAGCAGCGCCTGGGACCGTAACTATGGCTACACCTTC.

This clonotype was counted many times. This sequence joins TRBV28 and TRBJ1-1; possible D gene TRBD1, 5 bases. Germline V gene sequence: CDR1 MDHEN, CDR2 SYDVKM. This CDR3 has 16 amino acids. Trimming removed 2 bases at V and 0 bases at J, with 13 bases between. CDR3 sequence: CASSLGAWVMNTEAFF. CDR3 DNA: TGTGCCAGCAGTTTAGGGGCGTGGGTCATGAACACTGAAGCTTTCTTT. The full variable domain, completed using reference TRBV28 and TRBJ1-1, is DVKVTQSSRYLVKRTGEKVFLECVQDMDHENMFWYRQDPGLGLRLIYFSYDVKMKEKGDIPEGYSVSREKKERFSLILESASTNQTSMYLCASSLGAWVMNTEAFFGQGTRLTVV.

In this sample, this clonotype turned up many times. The genes are TRBV20-1 and TRBJ1-3; TRBD1 might be the D (5 bases). V lost 6 bases, J lost 0 bases, and 12 bases lay in between. The CDR3 covers 14 residues. Germline lookup yields CDR1 DFQATT and CDR2 SNEGSKA (reference sequence). CDR3 bases: TGCAGTGCGCCAACAGGTACCTCTGGAAACACCATATATTTT. As protein: CSAPTGTSGNTIYF.

V and J are TRBV5-1 and TRBJ1-3; weak D call: TRBD1 (5 bases). Germline CDR1 SGHRS, CDR2 YFSETQ. With 4 bases removed from V and 1 base from J, the gap between germline ends came to 9 bases. The CDR3 is made up of 14 amino acids. CDR3 in amino acids: CASSGTDSGNTIYF. In nucleotides, the CDR3 is TGCGCCAGCAGCGGGACGGATTCTGGAAACACCATATATTTT.

The chain has TRBV4-1 and TRBJ2-7; D not certain. Germline CDR1 MGHRA, CDR2 YSYEKL. The CDR3 runs to 17 residues. Trimming cost V 1 base and J 3 bases, with 19 bases left between them. CDR3 sequence: CASSQGTLKRDRYEQYF. The CDR3 nucleotides are TGCGCCAGCAGCCAAGGGACCCTCAAGCGAGACCGCTACGAGCAGTACTTC.

The chain combines TRBV30 with TRBJ2-5; 7 bases match TRBD1. The germline gives CDR1 GTSNPN, CDR2 SVGIG (reference sequence). J gave up 7 bases and V 7 bases, and 15 bases lay outside the gene matches. The CDR3 covers 14 residues. The CDR3 DNA reads as TGTGCCTCCGTGAGAACAGACAGGGTTCGGACCCAGTACTTC. It translates to CASVRTDRVRTQYF.

The chain recombines TRBV20-1 with TRBJ2-2; D is ambiguous. V lost 2 bases to trimming and J lost 2 bases, with 15 bases between them. This CDR3 has 16 amino acids. The V gene's germline CDR1 is DFQATT and CDR2 SNEGSKA (reference sequence). The CDR3 region is CSARPKNRDNTGELFF. The CDR3 DNA follows: TGCAGTGCTAGACCGAAGAACAGAGATAACACCGGGGAGCTGTTTTTT.

This clonotype has more than one count but fewer than ten. The chain links TRBV20-1 to TRBJ1-3; the D gene is possibly TRBD1 (5 bases). The CDR3 runs 14 residues. CDR1 DFQATT and CDR2 SNEGSKA come from the germline V gene (reference sequence). V was shortened by 6 bases and J by 0 bases, with 12 bases between the two germline ends. The CDR3 sequence is CSARGRNSGNTIYF. The CDR3 DNA follows: TGCAGTGCGAGGGGCAGAAACTCTGGAAACACCATATATTTT.

Comment on this clonotype: Relative to the germline gene, one junction end is altered; a read error may explain this. The chain has TRBV5-1 and TRBJ2-7; 10 positions agree with TRBD2. Germline CDR1 and CDR2: SGHRS and YFSETQ. This CDR3 contains 14 residues. CDR3 sequence reads: CASSLSGRWDEQYF. The CDR3 DNA reads as TGTGCCAGCAGTCTTAGCGGGAGGTGGGACGAGCAGTACTTC.

This clonotype was found a few times. V and J are TRBV20-1 and TRBJ2-3; D not resolved. The CDR3 contains 13 residues. Trimming removed 0 bases from V and 1 base from J, with 5 bases in between. Germline CDR1 and CDR2: DFQATT and SNEGSKA (reference sequence). The CDR3 nucleotides read TGCAGTGCTAGAGATCCTCGCACAGATACGCAGTATTTT. Its translation: CSARDPRTDTQYF.

To note about this clonotype: A much larger clone sits a single nucleotide away, making a read error possible. The chain uses TRBV6-1 and TRBJ2-7; a possible D gene is TRBD1 (6 bases). Trimming took off 3 bases at V and 5 bases at J, with 8 bases between the two ends. The CDR3 extends over 12 amino acids. Germline CDR1 is MNHNS and CDR2 is SASEGT. Written as DNA, the CDR3 is TGTGCCAGCAGTGAGGGGGCCCACGAGCAGTACTTC. It translates to CASSEGAHEQYF.

The sample holds many counts of this clonotype. The V and J genes are TRBV5-6 and TRBJ2-1, with D possibly being TRBD2 (6 bases). This CDR3 is 12 amino acids long. Germline CDR1 SGHDT, CDR2 YYEEEE. V was trimmed by 3 bases and J by 9 bases, leaving 10 bases between them. In DNA form, the CDR3 reads TGTGCCAGCAGCTGGGTAGCGGTTGAGCAGTTCTTC. Its protein is CASSWVAVEQFF. Drawing the rest from reference TRBV5-6 and TRBJ2-1, the complete variable domain is DAGVTQSPTHLIKTRGQQVTLRCSPKSGHDTVSWYQQALGQGPQFIFQYYEEEERQRGNFPDRFSGHQFPNYSSELNVNALLLGDSALYLCASSWVAVEQFFGPGTRLTVL.

At least ten counts were recorded for this clonotype. The chain joins TRBV6-1 to TRBJ2-5, with 8 bases that match TRBD1. The V segment lost 7 bases and the J segment 2 bases; nucleotides outside the gene matches: 6. CDR1 is MNHNS and CDR2 is SASEGT in the germline V gene. The CDR3 loop spans 14 amino acids. The CDR3 protein is CASTRTGLQETQYF. CDR3 sequence (DNA): TGTGCCAGCACCAGGACAGGGCTACAAGAGACCCAGTACTTC.

This chain joins TRBV12-3 or TRBV12-4 and TRBJ1-2; D is unclear. The CDR3 totals 11 residues. Trimming took 4 bases from V and 8 from J, leaving 8 bases between them. The chain's CDR3 is CASSSLGGYTF. In DNA form, the CDR3 reads TGTGCCAGCAGTTCCCTTGGAGGCTACACCTTC.

This clonotype has ten or more counts. The rearrangement uses TRBV5-1 and TRBJ2-7; TRBD2 aligns across 10 bases. Unmatched junction bases numbered 5, after V lost 3 bases and J lost 2 bases. The CDR3 covers 15 residues. Germline CDR1 and CDR2: SGHRS and YFSETQ. The CDR3 coding sequence is TGCGCCAGCAGCTGGGGTACTAGCGGGACCTACGAGCAGTACTTC. Translated, it gives CASSWGTSGTYEQYF.

Ten or more counts support this clonotype. The chain joins TRBV5-1 to TRBJ1-2; 8 nucleotides align to TRBD1. Germline loops: CDR1 SGHRS, CDR2 YFSETQ. CDR3 length: 14 amino acids. V dropped 4 bases and J dropped 6; count of bases not matched to a gene: 8. CDR3 in amino acids: CASSTGQGWDGYTF. The CDR3 bases are TGCGCCAGCAGCACCGGACAGGGTTGGGATGGCTACACCTTC.

This clonotype showed up just a few times. V is TRBV4-3 and J is TRBJ2-7; D perhaps matches TRBD2 (7 bases). V lost 4 bases and J 0 bases, leaving 13 bases between the germline ends. The CDR3 sequence is 15 residues long. Germline V CDR1 and CDR2: LGHNA, YSLEER. The CDR3 sequence: CASSLGGLNSYEQYF. CDR3 nucleotide sequence: TGCGCCAGCAGCCTGGGGGGGCTTAACTCCTACGAGCAGTACTTC.

The table lists this clonotype with many counts. The gene calls are TRBV6-1 and TRBJ2-7; the match to TRBD1 covers 8 bases. CDR1 and CDR2 (germline): MNHNS, SASEGT. V lost 6 bases, J lost 6 bases, and 10 bases stayed unmatched. CDR3 length: 14 residues. The CDR3 coding sequence is TGTGCCAGCAGGATGACAGGGGACCCCCTCGAGCAGTACTTC. Translation gives CASRMTGDPLEQYF.